This is a list of T cell receptor beta chains from one sample in a study of T cell therapy after organ transplantation. Clones were read by immunoSEQ multiplex PCR, and TCRdb kept only the in-frame ones, dropping some. The sample includes 15,000 to 20,000 clones, approximately 83% seen only once; the top ten take around a third. These receptors have no known antigen. The sequencing used CD8+ T cells from blood, collected after autologous CMV-specific T cell therapy. The receptors come from a human patient who had received a solid organ transplant and had CMV disease. These T cells may partly come from the graft donor. CDR3s include the opening cysteine and the closing phenylalanine or tryptophan.

v_call	j_call	cdr3_aa
TRBV7-9	TRBJ2-1	CASSLVLGTAVPNEQFF
TRBV27	TRBJ1-5	CASSITGGRQPQHF
TRBV6-4	TRBJ2-1	CASSVAGERNEQFF
TRBV5-5	TRBJ2-5	CASSHRTGRGTQYF
TRBV7-8	TRBJ2-7	CASSPRRQGGFLEQYF
TRBV7-7	TRBJ1-2	CASSFETCRKTYGYTF
TRBV9	TRBJ1-1	CASTLGDRNTEAFF
TRBV27	TRBJ2-2	CASRLGTGELFF
TRBV2	TRBJ2-1	CASSKSGSGYNEQFF
TRBV6-4	TRBJ2-3	CASSDDGTTDTQYF
TRBV19	TRBJ2-1	CASSIGELELNEQFF
TRBV6-5	TRBJ1-2	CASSLTSGQGEGYTF
TRBV7-9	TRBJ2-3	CASSQNREGGTDTQYF
TRBV27	TRBJ2-4	CASSLSVLAVAKNIQYF
TRBV6-5	TRBJ2-2	CASSYSKGSGELFF
TRBV5-4	TRBJ1-2	CASSRRGRIIYGYTF
TRBV6-4	TRBJ2-6	CASSDSGRASGANVLTF
TRBV5-4	TRBJ1-6	CASSWDRGNSPLHF
TRBV2	TRBJ2-5	CASSDGLAGAEDWQETQYF
TRBV5-4	TRBJ1-2	CASSLESHRVSNYGYTF
TRBV25-1	TRBJ1-1	CASSAMGLDTEAFF
TRBV6-4	TRBJ1-1	CASSEAWNAGNEAFF